This passage covers 23 T cell receptor beta chains from one sample sequenced in a study of tumor-infiltrating lymphocytes in primary liver carcinoma. Without any cell sorting, about 18-31 mg of bulk tissue yielded co-extracted RNA and DNA. The input was 450 to 500 ng total RNA; TCR beta cDNA was made from it with a constant-region primer. Libraries covering TCR beta were generated through three nested multiplex PCR rounds (using a slightly modified ARM-PCR). TRBV1-TRBV30 forward primers and a C-beta reverse primer were used in the first two PCR rounds, which each ran for about 10 cycles. TCRdb passed the multiplex PCR reads through MiXCR, listing each CDR3 protein once. Among some 64,000 distinct CDR3 sequences listed, over 60% were seen once. The specimen sequenced was liver tumor tissue from sampling region 4. Subset noted: tumor region T4, right-lateral pole. These TCRs come from a man aged 35-49 years with primary liver carcinoma and hepatitis B virus infection.

This clonotype was seen a handful of times. This may be a read error, as it is one base from a much larger clone. The rearrangement links TRBV6-6 to TRBJ1-1; 10 nucleotides agree with TRBD1. Per the germline V gene, CDR1 is MNHNY and CDR2 is SVGAGI (reference sequence). The CDR3 spans 14 residues. The CDR3 DNA reads as TGTACCAGCAGTGGGACAGGGGTAAGGACTGAAGCTTTCTTT. Its protein is CTSSGTGVRTEAFF.

A word on this clonotype: A much more abundant neighbour one base away suggests this may be a read error. CDR3 in amino acids: CASSLGGYEQCF. The CDR3, as DNA: TGTGCCAGCAGTCTCGGGGGCTACGAGCAGTGCTTC. The chain carries TRBV11-2 and TRBJ2-7, with D perhaps given as TRBD1 or TRBD2 (6 bases each). The CDR3 extends over 12 amino acids. Germline values: CDR1 SGHAT, CDR2 FQNNGV.

Note on this clonotype: The junction departs from the called germline gene at one end, perhaps through a read error. The CDR3 sequence is CANRLGLGQGENIQYF. In DNA form, the CDR3 reads TGTGCCAACAGGCTTGGGCTCGGACAGGGGGAAAATATTCAGTACTTC. V gene TRBV6-1 combines with J gene TRBJ2-4; 10 bases are a match to TRBD1. The CDR3 covers 16 residues. Germline V gene data show CDR1 as MNHNS and CDR2 as SASEGT.

The genes are TRBV10-2 and TRBJ2-7, with 9 bases matching TRBD1. Germline V gene sequence: CDR1 WSHSY, CDR2 SAAADI. The CDR3 covers 14 residues. The CDR3 reads CVTYTTGGTYEQYF. As DNA, the CDR3 is TGCGTCACATACACGACAGGGGGTACCTACGAGCAGTACTTC.

This sequence joins TRBV4-3 and TRBJ2-1; 8 nucleotides align to TRBD2. The CDR3 totals 17 residues. CDR1 is LGHNA, CDR2 YSLEER, per germline. Losses at the gene ends were 4 bases for V and 6 bases for J; bases not matched to a gene: 14. The chain's CDR3 is CASSRDRGGVGSNEQFF. The CDR3 DNA follows: TGCGCCAGCAGCCGGGACCGGGGGGGAGTAGGTTCCAATGAGCAGTTCTTC.

To note about this clonotype: A single base separates this from a much larger clone, so it may be a read error. V is TRBV12-3 or TRBV12-4 and J is TRBJ2-3; no clear D. With 7 bases removed from V and 2 bases from J, the gap between germline ends came to 16 bases. This CDR3 has 15 residues. DNA of the CDR3: TGTGCCAGCACCCCGAGAGGAGAAAACACAGATACGCAGTATTTT. This sequence encodes CASTPRGENTDTQYF.

In this sample, this clonotype turned up once. A much larger clone sits a single nucleotide away, making a read error possible. The chain is built from TRBV11-2 and TRBJ2-2; TRBD1 agrees at 7 bases. The germline gives CDR1 SGHAT, CDR2 FQNNGV. The J segment lost 4 bases and the V segment lost 7 bases, leaving 15 bases of the junction unmatched. The CDR3 has 17 residues. CDR3 sequence: CASIFDRDRVGTGELFF. In DNA, the CDR3 is TGTGCCAGCATCTTTGATCGAGACAGGGTCGGCACCGGGGAGCTGTTTTTT.

On this clonotype itself: At one end, the junction sequence differs from germline, possibly due to a read error. This sequence joins TRBV4-2 and TRBJ1-5; the D is unclear. CDR3 length: 15 residues. Looked up from germline, CDR1 is LGHNA and CDR2 is YNFKEQ. This chain's CDR3 is CASCQDWTPSQPQHF. CDR3 nucleotide sequence: TGTGCCAGCTGCCAGGATTGGACCCCAAGTCAGCCCCAACATTTT.

Details on this clonotype: At one end the junction does not follow the germline gene, possibly because of a read error. The chain's CDR3 is CASSFGTYTYTQYF. Written as DNA, the CDR3 is TGTGCCAGCAGCTTTGGGACTTACACATATACACAGTATTTT. The chain combines TRBV5-5 with TRBJ2-3, with a possible D match to TRBD2 (6 bases). CDR3 size: 14 residues. Germline V gives CDR1 SGHKS, CDR2 YYEKEE (reference sequence).

As concerns this clonotype: The germline gene is not matched at one end of the junction; a read error may be the cause. This rearrangement joins TRBV12-3 or TRBV12-4 to TRBJ2-2, with a tentative D call TRBD2 (7 bases). CDR3 length: 18 amino acids. In DNA form, the CDR3 reads TGTGCCAGCATCCTCCCCACGGGGGGCTTAGCGAACACCTGGGAGCTGTTTTTT. It translates to CASILPTGGLANTWELFF.

As to this clonotype: Lacking the conserved final phenylalanine or tryptophan, this CDR3 likely reflects a read error. Because the CDR3's place on the DNA is in doubt, the DNA is left out and the CDR3 is given as listed by TCRdb. CDR3 amino acids: CAVSENEARAPQC. This chain connects TRBV6-1 to TRBJ2-7; the DNA was not used to check the table's D call, TRBD1. Germline V gives CDR1 MNHNS, CDR2 SASEGT. The CDR3 adds up to 13 amino acids, both ends counted.

The rearrangement links TRBV4-2 to TRBJ2-7; D remains ambiguous. Germline loops: CDR1 LGHNA, CDR2 YNFKEQ. The CDR3 sequence is 15 residues long. V gave up 0 bases and J gave up 4 bases, with 13 bases separating them. The CDR3 DNA reads TGTGCCAGCAGCCAAGATCGGATAGGGCCATACGAGCAGTACTTC. Translated: CASSQDRIGPYEQYF.

As for this clonotype: Given the absence of the conserved phenylalanine or tryptophan at the CDR3 end, a read error is likely. Here the CDR3 DNA reads TGTGCCAGCAGCTTAGCGAGACTAGCCCTGGGAAAAGAAGAGACACAGTACTTG. This translates into CASSLARLALGKEETQYL. The V call is TRBV11-2, the J call TRBJ2-5; 7 bases match TRBD2. The germline V gene encodes CDR1 SGHAT and CDR2 FQNNGV. This CDR3 has 18 amino acids.

Worth noting for this clonotype: Because it lacks the conserved phenylalanine or tryptophan at the end, this CDR3 is likely a read error. The limits of the CDR3 on the DNA are not certain, so only TCRdb's listed CDR3 is given. The V gene is TRBV29-1, the J gene TRBJ2-1; TRBD1 is taken as the D call from the table, unchecked against the DNA. The CDR3 length is 12 residues, termini included. Germline CDR1 and CDR2: SQVTM and ANQGSEA. CDR3 sequence reads: CSVRQGGNEQFP.

The gene calls are TRBV6-1 and TRBJ2-1; D is unresolved. V was pared by 8 bases and J by 2 bases, with 7 bases between. This CDR3 is 12 amino acids long. From germline, CDR1 is MNHNS and CDR2 SASEGT. The CDR3 nucleotides read TGTGCCAGCGCTCCCCCCTACAATGAGCAGTTCTTC. It codes for CASAPPYNEQFF.

Notes on this clonotype: The junction does not match germline at one end; this may be a read error. This chain's CDR3 is CASSRDRACVFTEAFF. CDR3 nucleotides: TGTGCTAGCAGCCGAGATAGGGCATGCGTCTTCACTGAAGCTTTCTTT. V gene TRBV11-2 combines with J gene TRBJ1-1; the D is unclear. Germline V gene data show CDR1 as SGHAT and CDR2 as FQNNGV. The CDR3 has 16 residues. The variable domain in full, with the rest retrieved from reference TRBV11-2 and TRBJ1-1, is EAGVAQSPRYKIIEKRQSVAFWCNPISGHATLYWYQQILGQGPKLLIQFQNNGVVDDSQLPKDRFSAERLKGVDSTLKIQPAKLEDSAVYLCASSRDRACVFTEAFFGQGTRLTVV.

In this sample, this clonotype turned up many times. This rearrangement joins TRBV28 to TRBJ2-1; D may match TRBD1 or TRBD2 (5 bases each). V shed 0 bases and J shed 8 bases, with 8 bases lying between them. The CDR3 covers 13 residues. CDR1 is MDHEN, CDR2 SYDVKM, per germline. The CDR3 loop is CASSLWGVHEQFF. The CDR3 DNA reads as TGTGCCAGCAGTTTATGGGGGGTACATGAGCAGTTCTTC.

As concerns this clonotype: An end of the junction differs from the germline gene, which may be a read error. CDR3 in DNA: TGTGCCAACAGTCCGTGGACTAGCGGGAGAGTCATCGAGCAGTACTTC. This translates into CANSPWTSGRVIEQYF. The chain recombines TRBV12-3 or TRBV12-4 with TRBJ2-7; 13 nucleotides line up with TRBD2. The length of the CDR3 is 16 residues.

The chain joins TRBV6-6 to TRBJ2-7; 10 bases match TRBD2. V shed 0 bases and J 3 bases; nucleotides not matched to a gene: 5. Looked up from germline, CDR1 is MNHNY and CDR2 is SVGAGI (reference sequence). This CDR3 contains 16 residues. CDR3 protein: CASSYSGTSGDYEQYF. For the CDR3, the DNA is TGTGCCAGCAGTTACTCGGGTACTAGCGGGGACTACGAGCAGTACTTC.

The table lists this clonotype with a count of one. It may be a read error: a sequence one base away is much more abundant. The chain uses TRBV6-5 and TRBJ2-4, with 7 bases aligning to TRBD2. The germline CDR1 and CDR2 sequences are MNHEY and SVGAGI. With V trimmed by 2 bases and J by 0 bases, 4 bases remained unmatched. This CDR3 region has 16 residues. CDR3 protein: CASSYGEGSAKNIQYF. The CDR3 DNA follows: TGTGCCAGCAGTTACGGGGAGGGATCAGCCAAAAACATTCAGTACTTC.

This chain uses TRBV11-3 with TRBJ2-1; TRBD2 matches at 7 bases. CDR1 is SGHNT and CDR2 is YENEEA in the germline V gene. The junction had 20 bases not matched to a gene; V was cut back by 3 bases and J by 12 bases. The CDR3 loop spans 17 amino acids. CDR3 sequence reads: CASSLGLTSASHHGQFF. The CDR3 coding sequence is TGTGCCAGCAGCTTGGGCCTTACTAGCGCCTCCCACCATGGGCAGTTCTTC.

This clonotype was seen ten or more times. The V gene is TRBV6-5, the J gene TRBJ1-4, with TRBD1 identical over 8 bases. CDR3 length: 15 residues. CDR1 and CDR2 (germline): MNHEY, SVGAGI. Trimming removed 1 base from V and 7 bases from J; junction bases left unmatched: 5. The CDR3 region is CASSYWTGKTEKLFF. The CDR3 DNA reads TGTGCCAGCAGTTACTGGACAGGGAAAACTGAAAAACTGTTTTTT.

With regard to this clonotype: A read error may account for a junction end that differs from germline. The V gene is TRBV11-2, the J gene TRBJ2-5; the D gene is possibly TRBD2 (6 bases). The CDR3 totals 14 residues. Per germline, CDR1 SGHAT and CDR2 FQNNGV. The CDR3 is CAGRLVAGMETQYF. CDR3 DNA sequence: TGTGCCGGCAGGTTAGTGGCGGGGATGGAGACCCAGTACTTC.